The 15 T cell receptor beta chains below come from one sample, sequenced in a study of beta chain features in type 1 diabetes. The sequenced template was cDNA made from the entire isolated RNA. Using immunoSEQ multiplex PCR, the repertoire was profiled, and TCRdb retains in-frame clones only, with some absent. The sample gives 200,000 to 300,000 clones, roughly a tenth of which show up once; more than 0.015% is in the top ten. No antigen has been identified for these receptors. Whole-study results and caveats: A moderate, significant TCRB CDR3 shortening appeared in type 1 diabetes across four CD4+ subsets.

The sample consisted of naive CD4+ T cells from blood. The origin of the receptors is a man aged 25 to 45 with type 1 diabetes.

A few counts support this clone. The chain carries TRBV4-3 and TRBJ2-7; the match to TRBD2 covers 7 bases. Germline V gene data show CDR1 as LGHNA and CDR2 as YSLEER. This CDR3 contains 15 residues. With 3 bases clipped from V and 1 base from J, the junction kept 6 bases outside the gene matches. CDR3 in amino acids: CASSHVSGESYEQYF. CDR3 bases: TGCGCCAGCAGCCACGTCAGCGGGGAGTCCTACGAGCAGTACTTC.

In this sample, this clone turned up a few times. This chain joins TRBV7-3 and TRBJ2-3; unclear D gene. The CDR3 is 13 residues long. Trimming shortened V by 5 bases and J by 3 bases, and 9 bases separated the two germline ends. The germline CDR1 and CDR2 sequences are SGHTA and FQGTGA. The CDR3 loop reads CASSQSRTDTQYF. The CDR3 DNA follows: TGTGCCAGCAGCCAATCCCGGACAGATACGCAGTATTTT.

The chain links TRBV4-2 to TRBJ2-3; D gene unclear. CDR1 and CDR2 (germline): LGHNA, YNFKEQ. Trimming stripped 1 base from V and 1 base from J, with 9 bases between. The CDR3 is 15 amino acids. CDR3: CASSQGEPRTDTQYF. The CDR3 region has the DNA TGTGCCAGCAGCCAAGGAGAACCACGCACAGATACGCAGTATTTT.

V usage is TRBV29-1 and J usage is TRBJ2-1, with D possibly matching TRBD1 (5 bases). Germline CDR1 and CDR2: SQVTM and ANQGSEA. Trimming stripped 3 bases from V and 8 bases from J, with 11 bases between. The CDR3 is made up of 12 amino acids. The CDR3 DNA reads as TGCAGCGTTGATTTAGGGGTTGATGAGCAGTTCTTC. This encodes CSVDLGVDEQFF.

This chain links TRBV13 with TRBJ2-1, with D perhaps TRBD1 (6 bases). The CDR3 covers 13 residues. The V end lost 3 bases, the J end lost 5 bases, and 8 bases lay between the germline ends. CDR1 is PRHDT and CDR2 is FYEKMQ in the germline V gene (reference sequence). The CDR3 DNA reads TGTGCCAGCAGCTTGGACAGAAACAATGAGCAGTTCTTC. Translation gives CASSLDRNNEQFF.

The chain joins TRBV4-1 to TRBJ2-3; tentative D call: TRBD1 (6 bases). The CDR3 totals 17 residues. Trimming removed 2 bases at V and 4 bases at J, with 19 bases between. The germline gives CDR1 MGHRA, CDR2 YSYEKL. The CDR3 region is CASSQTGTVASADTQYF. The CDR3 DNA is TGCGCCAGCAGCCAAACAGGGACCGTAGCGAGCGCAGATACGCAGTATTTT.

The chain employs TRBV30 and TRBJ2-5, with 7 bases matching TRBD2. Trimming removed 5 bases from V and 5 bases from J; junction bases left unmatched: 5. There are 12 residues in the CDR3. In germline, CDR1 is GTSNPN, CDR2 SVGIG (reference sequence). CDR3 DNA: TGTGCCTGGGAGACTAGCTCGGAGACCCAGTACTTC. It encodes CAWETSSETQYF.

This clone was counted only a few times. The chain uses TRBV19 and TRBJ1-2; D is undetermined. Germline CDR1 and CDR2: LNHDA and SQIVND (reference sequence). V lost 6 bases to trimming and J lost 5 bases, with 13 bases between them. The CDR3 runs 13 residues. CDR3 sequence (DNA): TGTGCCAGTAGGACGGGAGGATCGTATGGCTACACCTTC. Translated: CASRTGGSYGYTF.

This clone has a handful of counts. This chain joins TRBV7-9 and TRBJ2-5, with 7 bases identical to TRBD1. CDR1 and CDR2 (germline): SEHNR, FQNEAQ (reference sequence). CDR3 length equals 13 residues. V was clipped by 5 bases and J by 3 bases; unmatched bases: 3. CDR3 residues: CASSLGTEETQYF. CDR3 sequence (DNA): TGTGCCAGCAGCCTAGGGACAGAAGAGACCCAGTACTTC.

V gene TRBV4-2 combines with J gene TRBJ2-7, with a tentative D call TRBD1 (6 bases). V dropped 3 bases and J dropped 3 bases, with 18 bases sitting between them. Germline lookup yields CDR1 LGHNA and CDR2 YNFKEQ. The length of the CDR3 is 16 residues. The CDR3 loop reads CASSQVNRDTVYEQYF. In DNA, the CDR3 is TGTGCCAGCAGCCAGGTTAACCGGGACACGGTCTACGAGCAGTACTTC.

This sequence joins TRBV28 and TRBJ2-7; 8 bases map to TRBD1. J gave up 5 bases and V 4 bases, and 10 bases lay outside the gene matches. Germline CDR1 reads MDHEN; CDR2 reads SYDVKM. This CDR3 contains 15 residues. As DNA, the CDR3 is TGTGCCAGCAGTTCTGTGACAGGGGCTCACGACGAGCAGTACTTC. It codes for CASSSVTGAHDEQYF.

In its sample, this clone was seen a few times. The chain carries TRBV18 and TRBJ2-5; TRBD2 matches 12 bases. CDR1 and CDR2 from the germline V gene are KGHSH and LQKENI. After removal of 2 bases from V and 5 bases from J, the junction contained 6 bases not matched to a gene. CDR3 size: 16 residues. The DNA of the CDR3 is TGTGCCAGCTCACCAAGGACTAGCGGGGTTCCGGAGACCCAGTACTTC. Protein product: CASSPRTSGVPETQYF.

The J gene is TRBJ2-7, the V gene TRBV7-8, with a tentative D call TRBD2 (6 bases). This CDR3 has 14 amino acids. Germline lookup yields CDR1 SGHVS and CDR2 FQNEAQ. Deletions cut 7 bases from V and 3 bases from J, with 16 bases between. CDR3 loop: CASTVGLTGYEQYF. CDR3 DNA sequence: TGTGCCAGCACCGTGGGACTCACGGGCTACGAGCAGTACTTC. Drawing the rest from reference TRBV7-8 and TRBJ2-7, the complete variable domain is GAGVSQSPRYKVAKRGQDVALRCDPISGHVSLFWYQQALGQGPEFLTYFQNEAQLDKSGLPSDRFFAERPEGSVSTLKIQRTQQEDSAVYLCASTVGLTGYEQYFGPGTRLTVT.

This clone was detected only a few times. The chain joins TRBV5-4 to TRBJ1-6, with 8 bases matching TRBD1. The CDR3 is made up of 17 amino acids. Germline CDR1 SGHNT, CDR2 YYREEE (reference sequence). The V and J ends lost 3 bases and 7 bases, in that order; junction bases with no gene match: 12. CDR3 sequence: CASSSRTGTLKNSPLHF. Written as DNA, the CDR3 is TGTGCCAGCAGCTCTCGGACAGGGACGTTAAAAAATTCACCCCTCCACTTT.

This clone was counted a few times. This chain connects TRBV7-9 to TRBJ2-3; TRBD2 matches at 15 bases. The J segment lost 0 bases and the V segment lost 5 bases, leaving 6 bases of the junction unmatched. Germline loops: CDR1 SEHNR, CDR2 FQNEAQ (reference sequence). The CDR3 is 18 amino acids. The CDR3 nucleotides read TGTGCCAGCAGCCTTGGGACTAGCGGGGGGAAAAGCACAGATACGCAGTATTTT. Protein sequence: CASSLGTSGGKSTDTQYF. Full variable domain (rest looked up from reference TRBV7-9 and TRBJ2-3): DTGVSQNPRHKITKRGQNVTFRCDPISEHNRLYWYRQTLGQGPEFLTYFQNEAQLEKSRLLSDRFSAERPKGSFSTLEIQRTEQGDSAMYLCASSLGTSGGKSTDTQYFGPGTRLTVL.